The entry below gives a single T cell receptor beta chain sequence along with its context. Its cognate antigen is unknown. CFSE-dim autoproliferating and CFSE-high non-proliferating T cells from unstimulated culture were sequenced separately. Cultures began with roughly 49 million CFSE-labeled PBMCs, unstimulated for 6 to 7 days, with replicate wells pooled. The data were obtained in a study of memory B cells and T cells in multiple sclerosis. The repertoire was sequenced with immunoSEQ multiplex PCR; TCRdb's copy has only in-frame clones and lacks some. The data show about 46,000 clones, around 79% seen once. The CDR3 has 14 residues. Trimming took 7 bases from V and 1 from J, leaving 10 bases between them. Germline V lookup: CDR1 SNHLY, CDR2 FYNNEI.

The source of this sequence is a human donor with multiple sclerosis. The sample taken for sequencing was PBMCs from blood kept in culture. This chain links TRBV2 with TRBJ2-2; perhaps TRBD1 as D (6 bases). The CDR3 loop is CASKTGLNTGELFF. The CDR3 nucleotides are TGTGCCAGCAAGACAGGCCTGAACACCGGGGAGCTGTTTTTT.